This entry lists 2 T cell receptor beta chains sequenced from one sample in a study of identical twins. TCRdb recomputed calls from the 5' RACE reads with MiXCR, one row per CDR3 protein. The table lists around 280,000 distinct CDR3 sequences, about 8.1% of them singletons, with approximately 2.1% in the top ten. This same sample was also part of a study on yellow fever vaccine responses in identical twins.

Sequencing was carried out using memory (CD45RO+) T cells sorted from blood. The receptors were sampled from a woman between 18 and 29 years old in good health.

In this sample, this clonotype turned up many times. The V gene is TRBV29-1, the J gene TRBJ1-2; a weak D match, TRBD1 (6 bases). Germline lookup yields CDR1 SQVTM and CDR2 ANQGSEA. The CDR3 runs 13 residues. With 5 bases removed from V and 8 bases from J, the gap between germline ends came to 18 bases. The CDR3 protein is CSVPDGGGGGYTF. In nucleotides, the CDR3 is TGCAGCGTTCCCGACGGGGGCGGAGGAGGCTACACCTTC.

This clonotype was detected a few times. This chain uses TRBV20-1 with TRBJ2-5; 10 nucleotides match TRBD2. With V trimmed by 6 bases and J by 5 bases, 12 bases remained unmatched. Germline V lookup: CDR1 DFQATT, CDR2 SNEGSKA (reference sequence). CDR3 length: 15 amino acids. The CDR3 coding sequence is TGCAGTGCCCCCGGACTAGCGGAGTCCGGGGAGACCCAGTACTTC. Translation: CSAPGLAESGETQYF.